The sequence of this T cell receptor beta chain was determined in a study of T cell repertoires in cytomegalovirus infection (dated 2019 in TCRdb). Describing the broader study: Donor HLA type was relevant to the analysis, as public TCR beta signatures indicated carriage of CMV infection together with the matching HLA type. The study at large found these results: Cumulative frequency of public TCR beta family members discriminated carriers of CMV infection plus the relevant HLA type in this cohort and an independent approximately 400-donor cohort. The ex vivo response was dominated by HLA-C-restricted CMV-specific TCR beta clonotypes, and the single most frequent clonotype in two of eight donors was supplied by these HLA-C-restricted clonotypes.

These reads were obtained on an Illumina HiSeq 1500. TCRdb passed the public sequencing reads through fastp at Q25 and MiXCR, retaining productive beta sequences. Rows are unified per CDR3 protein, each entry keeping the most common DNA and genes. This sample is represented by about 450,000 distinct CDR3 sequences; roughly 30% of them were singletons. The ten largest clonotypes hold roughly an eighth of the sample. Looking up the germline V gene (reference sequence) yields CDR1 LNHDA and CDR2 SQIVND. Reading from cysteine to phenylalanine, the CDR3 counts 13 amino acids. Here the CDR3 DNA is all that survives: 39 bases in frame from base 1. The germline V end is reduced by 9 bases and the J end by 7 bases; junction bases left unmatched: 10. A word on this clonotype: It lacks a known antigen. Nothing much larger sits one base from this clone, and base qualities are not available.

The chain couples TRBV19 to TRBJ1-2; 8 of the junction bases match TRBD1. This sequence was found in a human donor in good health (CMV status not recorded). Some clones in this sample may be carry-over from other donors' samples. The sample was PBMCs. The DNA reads TGTGCCAGCTCTCAGACAGGGGTTGGTGGCTACACCTTC. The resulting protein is CASSQTGVGGYTF.